Listed below are T cell receptor beta chains from one sample, sequenced in a study of blood T cells in healthy people across ages. TCRdb independently ran MiXCR on the 5' RACE reads; one entry per CDR3 protein. Of approximately 880,000 distinct CDR3 sequences in the sample, 45% to 50% were seen once. Sequenced material: blood. Receptors originate from a man aged 25 to 40 in good health. Both conserved end residues are part of each CDR3. A D gene is named only where the DNA matches it firmly. Clone sizes are given selectively: once, few, many, or a class where the clone is expanded.

J: TRBJ2-3
D: -
size: few
V: TRBV3-1
DNA: TGTGCCAGCAGCCAAAACAGTCCAGATACGCAGTATTTT
CDR3: CASSQNSPDTQYF

J: TRBJ1-5
D: TRBD1
size: few
V: TRBV7-8
DNA: TGTGCCAGCAGCCTAACGGGCGGGACAGGCCCTAATCAGCCCCAGCATTTT
CDR3: CASSLTGGTGPNQPQHF

J: TRBJ1-2
D: -
size: -
V: TRBV7-2
DNA: TGTGCCAGCAGCCAAGGGACGGCAACTAACTATGGCTACACCTTC
CDR3: CASSQGTATNYGYTF

J: TRBJ1-2
D: TRBD1
size: -
V: TRBV6-5
DNA: TGTGCCAGCAGTTACTCCGGGACAGGGGCGAGCTACACCTTC
CDR3: CASSYSGTGASYTF

J: TRBJ1-2
D: -
size: -
V: TRBV6-5
DNA: TGTGCCAGCAGTCCCCGGGGCGGGCTGGGAACCCATGGCTACACCTTC
CDR3: CASSPRGGLGTHGYTF

J: TRBJ1-6
D: -
size: -
V: TRBV7-2
DNA: TGTGCCAGCAGCTTAGCAGGGATCAACTCACCCCTCCACTTT
CDR3: CASSLAGINSPLHF

J: TRBJ1-5
D: TRBD1
size: -
V: TRBV7-9
DNA: TGTGCCAGCAGCCCGACAGGGAACGGTCAGCCCCAGCATTTT
CDR3: CASSPTGNGQPQHF

J: TRBJ2-3
D: TRBD2
size: few
V: TRBV7-3
DNA: TGTGCCAGCAGCTCCGGTCTAGCGGGAGTGGCAGGAGATACGCAGTATTTT
CDR3: CASSSGLAGVAGDTQYF

J: TRBJ2-7
D: -
size: -
V: TRBV4-1
DNA: TGCGCCAGCAGCCCTTCATTCACTCATGCGGGGGAGCAGTACTTC
CDR3: CASSPSFTHAGEQYF

J: TRBJ2-7
D: -
size: -
V: TRBV20-1
DNA: TGCAGTGCTCCCCCTGCGGGAAAGTACGAGCAGTACTTC
CDR3: CSAPPAGKYEQYF

J: TRBJ2-2
D: TRBD2
size: many
V: TRBV7-2
DNA: TGTGCCAGCAGCCCCTCCGGGGGGGCTGCCGGGGAGCTGTTTTTT
CDR3: CASSPSGGAAGELFF

J: TRBJ2-3
D: -
size: -
V: TRBV5-6
DNA: TGTGCCAGCAGCTTGAGACACCGCCCCTACACAGATACGCAGTATTTT
CDR3: CASSLRHRPYTDTQYF

J: TRBJ1-6
D: -
size: once
V: TRBV7-9
DNA: TGTGCCAGCAGCCCGGGTCCGGGGGATTCACCCCTCCACTTT
CDR3: CASSPGPGDSPLHF

J: TRBJ2-7
D: TRBD1
size: -
V: TRBV7-3
DNA: TGTGCCAGCAGCTTGGGCATAGGACAGGCCTACGAGCAGTACTTC
CDR3: CASSLGIGQAYEQYF

J: TRBJ1-1
D: TRBD1
size: -
V: TRBV20-1
DNA: TGCAGTGCTAGAGAACAGGGGGCGACCAGGAATACTGAAGCTTTCTTT
CDR3: CSAREQGATRNTEAFF

J: TRBJ2-1
D: TRBD2
size: -
V: TRBV29-1
DNA: TGCAGCGTTGAACGAGCGGGGAGCTCCTACAATGAGCAGTTCTTC
CDR3: CSVERAGSSYNEQFF

J: TRBJ1-2
D: -
size: -
V: TRBV20-1
DNA: TGCAGTGCTAGAGATCACGAGGGCAGGGCTAACTATGGCTACACCTTC
CDR3: CSARDHEGRANYGYTF

J: TRBJ1-2
D: -
size: -
V: TRBV20-1
DNA: TGCAGTGCTAGAGAAGACGAGGTACAGGCTTATGGCTACACCTTC
CDR3: CSAREDEVQAYGYTF

J: TRBJ1-1
D: -
size: -
V: TRBV4-1
DNA: TGCGCCAGCAGCCACACTAAAGGAACTGAAGCTTTCTTT
CDR3: CASSHTKGTEAFF

J: TRBJ2-7
D: -
size: -
V: TRBV18
DNA: TGTGCCAGCTCTGTTGCGGCAGGTACCTACGAGCAGTACTTC
CDR3: CASSVAAGTYEQYF

J: TRBJ2-7
D: -
size: -
V: TRBV9
DNA: TGTGCCAGCAGCGCACAAGGAGGCGAGCAGTACTTC
CDR3: CASSAQGGEQYF

J: TRBJ1-5
D: -
size: -
V: TRBV9
DNA: TGTGCCAGCAGCGCAACAGGGCCAGAACAGCCCCAGCATTTT
CDR3: CASSATGPEQPQHF

J: TRBJ2-1
D: -
size: few
V: TRBV9
DNA: TGTGCCAGCAGCAAGACCGGGTCTGCCTACAATGAGCAGTTCTTC
CDR3: CASSKTGSAYNEQFF

J: TRBJ2-1
D: -
size: few
V: TRBV7-8
DNA: TGTGCCAGCAGCTTAGCCCAGGGTCTCAATGAGCAGTTCTTC
CDR3: CASSLAQGLNEQFF

J: TRBJ2-1
D: -
size: few
V: TRBV20-1
DNA: TGCAGTGCTAGAGATCTGGCAGGGTGGCGGTTCCTCCAGTTCTTC
CDR3: CSARDLAGWRFLQFF

J: TRBJ2-7
D: TRBD1
size: -
V: TRBV9
DNA: TGTGCCAGCAGCGTAGCTACGGGACAGTCCTACGAGCAGTACTTC
CDR3: CASSVATGQSYEQYF

J: TRBJ2-6
D: -
size: -
V: TRBV28
DNA: TGTGCCAGCACCGCGGGTGGGGCCAACGTCCTGACTTTC
CDR3: CASTAGGANVLTF

J: TRBJ2-5
D: -
size: once
V: TRBV9
DNA: TGTGCCTGCAGCGTAGCTGGGGGTCCCCAAGAGACCCAGTACTTC
CDR3: CACSVAGGPQETQYF

J: TRBJ2-7
D: -
size: -
V: TRBV20-1
DNA: TGCAGTGCCCCTTTAGCCGGAACAGGGAATGCCGAGCAGTACTTC
CDR3: CSAPLAGTGNAEQYF

J: TRBJ1-5
D: -
size: few
V: TRBV6-5
DNA: TGTGCCAGCAGGGGAGGGGGGGGTCAGCCCCAGCATTTT
CDR3: CASRGGGGQPQHF

J: TRBJ1-2
D: -
size: -
V: TRBV4-2
DNA: TGTGCCAGCAGCCAAGAGGGGAACATCTATGGCTACACCTTC
CDR3: CASSQEGNIYGYTF

J: TRBJ2-7
D: TRBD2
size: -
V: TRBV29-1
DNA: TGCAGCGTTGGGACTAGCGGTAGCTCCTACGAGCAGTACTTC
CDR3: CSVGTSGSSYEQYF

J: TRBJ2-3
D: TRBD2
size: -
V: TRBV9
DNA: TGTGCCAGCAGCGTAGGGGCTAGCGGACTCACAGATACGCAGTATTTT
CDR3: CASSVGASGLTDTQYF

J: TRBJ2-7
D: TRBD1
size: -
V: TRBV7-9
DNA: TGTGCCAGCAGCTCTCGACAGGGCCAGTACGAGCAGTACTTC
CDR3: CASSSRQGQYEQYF

J: TRBJ1-1
D: TRBD1
size: -
V: TRBV11-3
DNA: TGTGCCAGCAGCGTTCTCAGGGGGGCTGAAGCTTTCTTT
CDR3: CASSVLRGAEAFF

J: TRBJ1-6
D: TRBD1
size: once
V: TRBV12-3/TRBV12-4
DNA: TGTGCCAGCACCTCCGGACAGGGTAGTTCACCCCTCCACTTT
CDR3: CASTSGQGSSPLHF

J: TRBJ1-4
D: TRBD1
size: -
V: TRBV25-1
DNA: TGTGCCAGCGGCTACAGGGGGTCCACTAATGAAAAACTGTTTTTT
CDR3: CASGYRGSTNEKLFF

J: TRBJ2-3
D: -
size: -
V: TRBV12-3/TRBV12-4
DNA: TGTGCCAGCAGTTTAGCGCCAGGGGGAGGGCCAGATACGCAGTATTTT
CDR3: CASSLAPGGGPDTQYF

J: TRBJ2-7
D: -
size: -
V: TRBV7-6
DNA: TGTGCCAGCAGCTTTGGAGGGGCCGCCGGGTACGGGCAGTACTTC
CDR3: CASSFGGAAGYGQYF

J: TRBJ2-7
D: TRBD1
size: -
V: TRBV7-2
DNA: TGTGCCAGCAGCACCAGACAGGGGGCATACGAGCAGTACTTC
CDR3: CASSTRQGAYEQYF

J: TRBJ2-5
D: -
size: few
V: TRBV6-1
DNA: TGTGCCAGCAGTGAAGACAAAACCCAGTACTTC
CDR3: CASSEDKTQYF